This is a list of T cell receptor beta chains from one sample in a study of blood T cells in healthy people across ages. One entry per CDR3 protein, called by TCRdb with MiXCR from the 5' RACE reads. The data hold over 500,000 distinct CDR3 sequences, with about 26% observed a single time. The sample was also reused in another study, on T cells of mothers and their children.

The sample taken for sequencing was blood. The receptor set was obtained from a boy aged 2-15 years in good health. Each CDR3 is given with its conserved first and last residue. The order of the fields is V gene, CDR3 length, J gene, clone size, D gene, CDR3 DNA, CDR3 protein. A D gene is named only where the DNA matches it firmly. Clone size, where shown, is once, few, many, or a class for clones that have expanded.

TRBV7-2	15	TRBJ2-5	few	.	TGTGCCAGCAGCTTAAGGAATGGACTCAGGGAGACCCAGTACTTC	CASSLRNGLRETQYF
TRBV10-3	11	TRBJ2-1	.	.	TGTGCCATCAGGACAGGCAATGAGCAGTTCTTC	CAIRTGNEQFF
TRBV20-1	15	TRBJ2-7	few	.	TGCAGTGCTAGCGCAGCGATTACTCAAGCCTACGAGCAGTACTTC	CSASAAITQAYEQYF
TRBV11-2	15	TRBJ2-2	.	TRBD1	TGTGCCAGCAGCTACGGGACAGGGAACACCGGGGAGCTGTTTTTT	CASSYGTGNTGELFF
TRBV6-5	13	TRBJ1-1	.	.	TGTGCCAGCAGTTACTCGATGTCACCCGAGGCTTTCTTT	CASSYSMSPEAFF
TRBV18	15	TRBJ2-5	few	.	TGTGCCAGCTCAAGAGGCGTGGGGGGCGTTCAGACCCAGTACTTC	CASSRGVGGVQTQYF
TRBV3-1	13	TRBJ2-1	few	.	TGTGCCACTAGTATCGGGTTTTCCAATGAGCAGTTCTTC	CATSIGFSNEQFF
TRBV20-1	12	TRBJ1-2	.	.	TGCAGTGCTAGTTCTGGGAACTATGGCTACACCTTC	CSASSGNYGYTF
TRBV3-1	13	TRBJ2-5	.	.	TGTGCCAGCAATGAGGCGGACCAAGAGACCCAGTACTTC	CASNEADQETQYF
TRBV12-3/TRBV12-4	14	TRBJ2-3	few	.	TGTGCCAGCAGTTTACAACTCGGCACAGATACGCAGTATTTT	CASSLQLGTDTQYF
TRBV10-2	13	TRBJ2-7	many	TRBD2	TGCGCCAGCAGTGATATGACTAGCAACGAGCAGTACTTC	CASSDMTSNEQYF
TRBV7-9	13	TRBJ1-1	few	.	TGTGCCAGCAGCTTAGGCAGGGAGGCTGAAGCTTTCTTT	CASSLGREAEAFF
TRBV3-1	12	TRBJ2-5	few	.	TGTGCCAGCAGCCAAGTTTCTGAGACCCAGTACTTC	CASSQVSETQYF
TRBV5-5	16	TRBJ1-6	few	.	TGTGCCAGCAGCTTGGGTACTAGCTCCTATAATTCACCCCTCCACTTT	CASSLGTSSYNSPLHF
TRBV6-6	11	TRBJ2-1	.	.	TGTGCCAGCAGTTACGGGAGAGAGCAGTTCTTC	CASSYGREQFF
TRBV6-6	14	TRBJ2-1	few	.	TGTGCCAGCAGTTACTCGGCTAGAAACAATGAGCAGTTCTTC	CASSYSARNNEQFF
TRBV5-1	12	TRBJ1-1	.	.	TGCGCCAGCAGTGCAGGGCTCACTGAAGCTTTCTTT	CASSAGLTEAFF
TRBV20-1	14	TRBJ1-1	.	.	TGCAGTGCCCGGTCGGCAGAGATGAACACTGAAGCTTTCTTT	CSARSAEMNTEAFF
TRBV11-2	15	TRBJ2-7	few	TRBD2	TGTGCCAGCAGCTCACTAGCGGACAGCTCCTACGAGCAGTACTTC	CASSSLADSSYEQYF
TRBV12-3/TRBV12-4	15	TRBJ1-2	few	TRBD1	TGTGCCAGCACTGAGACAGGGGAGGAGGATTATGGCTACACCTTC	CASTETGEEDYGYTF
TRBV12-3/TRBV12-4	11	TRBJ1-1	.	.	TGTGCCAGCAGCCTCGAGCGGGTCGCTTTCTTT	CASSLERVAFF
TRBV18	15	TRBJ2-5	.	TRBD1	TGTGCCAGCTCAATTCCGGGACAGGGCGGCGAGACCCAGTACTTC	CASSIPGQGGETQYF
TRBV19	14	TRBJ1-2	.	.	TGTGCCAGTAGTATAGATGGGACGACAGATGGCTACACCTTC	CASSIDGTTDGYTF
TRBV27	15	TRBJ1-1	few	.	TGTGCCAGCAGACCACCGGGTTTCATGAACACTGAAGCTTTCTTT	CASRPPGFMNTEAFF
TRBV9	16	TRBJ2-2	.	TRBD2	TGTGCCAGCAGCGTTGAGCCTAGCGGGGGTACCGGGGAGCTGTTTTTT	CASSVEPSGGTGELFF
TRBV29-1	13	TRBJ2-7	.	.	TGCAGCGTTGAAGTAGGTTTGACCTACGAGCAGTACTTC	CSVEVGLTYEQYF
TRBV6-5	13	TRBJ2-7	.	.	TGTGCCAGCGGGCAGGATTTCTCCTACGAGCAGTACTTC	CASGQDFSYEQYF
TRBV12-3/TRBV12-4	18	TRBJ2-5	few	TRBD2	TGTGCCAGCAGCCGTCCCGGGACTAGCGGGGGACCTCAAGAGACCCAGTACTTC	CASSRPGTSGGPQETQYF
TRBV7-9	15	TRBJ2-1	.	.	TGTGCCAGCAGCTCAAAACCGGGAGAAACCAAAGAGCAGTTCTTC	CASSSKPGETKEQFF
TRBV7-2	15	TRBJ1-4	few	.	TGTGCCAGCAGCTTAGAAAGGGCATATAATGAAAAACTGTTTTTT	CASSLERAYNEKLFF
TRBV4-2	16	TRBJ2-1	many	TRBD2	TGTGCCAGCAGCCAAGATGGGACTAGCGGGGGCAATGAGCAGTTCTTC	CASSQDGTSGGNEQFF
TRBV30	11	TRBJ1-4	few	.	TGTGCCTGGAGTCGTCGAGAAAAACTGTTTTTT	CAWSRREKLFF
TRBV27	14	TRBJ1-5	.	.	TGTGCCAGCAGTTTCCCCTATAGCAATCAGCCCCAGCATTTT	CASSFPYSNQPQHF
TRBV14	15	TRBJ2-1	few	.	TGTGCCAGCAGCCTGGGACTCAACTCCTACAATGAGCAGTTCTTC	CASSLGLNSYNEQFF
TRBV20-1	16	TRBJ2-5	.	TRBD2	TGCAGTGCTCTTCCGGGACTAGCGGGAGGTCGAGAGACCCAGTACTTC	CSALPGLAGGRETQYF
TRBV20-1	15	TRBJ1-5	.	TRBD1	TGCAGTGCGTGCGACCTCAACAGGGGCTATCAGCCCCAGCATTTT	CSACDLNRGYQPQHF
TRBV27	18	TRBJ2-1	few	TRBD2	TGTGCCAGCACCGGGACTAGCGGGAGTGGGAACCTTTACAATGAGCAGTTCTTC	CASTGTSGSGNLYNEQFF
TRBV7-3	12	TRBJ2-1	.	.	TGTGCCAGCAGCTTGGAACGCGGAGAGCAGTTCTTC	CASSLERGEQFF
TRBV10-3	14	TRBJ1-1	.	TRBD1	TGTGCCATCGGGGACAGTCAAATGAACACTGAAGCTTTCTTT	CAIGDSQMNTEAFF
TRBV14	13	TRBJ2-5	many	.	TGTGCCAGCAGCCAAGTTAGGGAGGCTTCCCAGTACTTC	CASSQVREASQYF
TRBV6-2/TRBV6-3	14	TRBJ2-7	many	.	TGTGCCAGCAGTTACGGCAGGCCGACCTCCGAGCAGTACTTC	CASSYGRPTSEQYF
TRBV10-3	16	TRBJ2-3	.	TRBD2	TGTGCCATCAGTGAGTTAAGTTTAGCGGGAGTGGATACGCAGTATTTT	CAISELSLAGVDTQYF
TRBV6-1	14	TRBJ2-3	.	TRBD2	TGTGCCAGCAGTGAACTAGCGGGAGCAGATACGCAGTATTTT	CASSELAGADTQYF
TRBV27	14	TRBJ2-2	many	.	TGTGCCAGCCGTGGAGGGGCAGGTACCGGGGAGCTGTTTTTT	CASRGGAGTGELFF
TRBV10-3	15	TRBJ2-5	.	.	TGTGCCATCAGTGAGTCGCTGGGACGGGGGGAGACCCAGTACTTC	CAISESLGRGETQYF
TRBV28	11	TRBJ2-7	.	.	TGTGCCGGCAGTCCCACGTACGAGCAGTACTTC	CAGSPTYEQYF
TRBV19	16	TRBJ2-5	few	.	TGTGCCAGTAGTATGCGGGCGGGACTCGCGGGAGAGACCCAGTACTTC	CASSMRAGLAGETQYF
TRBV12-5	19	TRBJ2-5	.	TRBD2	TGTGCTAGTGGCACAAGAAGACTCGGACTAGAGATGTACCAAGAGACCCAGTACTTC	CASGTRRLGLEMYQETQYF
TRBV30	12	TRBJ1-1	.	TRBD1	TGTGCCGGTGACAGGGAGGACGCTGAAGCTTTCTTT	CAGDREDAEAFF
TRBV11-2	11	TRBJ2-5	.	.	TGTGCCAGCAGCTTAGACCCCCCCCAGTACTTC	CASSLDPPQYF
TRBV12-3/TRBV12-4	18	TRBJ2-4	few	TRBD2	TGTGCCAGCAGTTTTCAAGGACTAGCGGGAGTCGGCAAAAACATTCAGTACTTC	CASSFQGLAGVGKNIQYF
TRBV18	12	TRBJ1-2	few	.	TGTGCCAGCTCAGCGTCGGACGAGGGCTACACCTTC	CASSASDEGYTF
TRBV3-1	15	TRBJ2-5	.	TRBD1	TGTGCCAGCACCCCCGGGCAGGGGGCGCGAGAGACCCAGTACTTC	CASTPGQGARETQYF
TRBV2	14	TRBJ1-2	few	.	TGTGCCAGCAGGGCCGGGATCGCCGTATATGGCTACACCTTC	CASRAGIAVYGYTF
TRBV7-9	13	TRBJ2-3	few	.	TGTGCCAGCAGCTTAGCCGAAGTAGATACGCAGTATTTT	CASSLAEVDTQYF
TRBV4-1	17	TRBJ2-2	.	TRBD2	TGCGCCAGCAGCCATCTTACGGGGGGACCGATAACCGGGGAGCTGTTTTTT	CASSHLTGGPITGELFF
TRBV20-1	13	TRBJ2-3	few	.	TGCAGTGCTATGAAAGGGGTCACAGATACGCAGTATTTT	CSAMKGVTDTQYF
TRBV27	19	TRBJ1-6	few	TRBD1	TGTGCCAGCAGTTATGACAGGGGGAGAGAAAGCTCCTATAATTCACCCCTCCACTTT	CASSYDRGRESSYNSPLHF
TRBV4-2	15	TRBJ2-7	.	TRBD1	TGTGCCAGCAGCCAAGGTCAGGGGGCGGGGTACGAGCAGTACTTC	CASSQGQGAGYEQYF
TRBV27	15	TRBJ2-1	once	.	TGTGCCAGCAGTCCCTCGTGGGGAGCGACCAATGAGCAGTTCTTC	CASSPSWGATNEQFF